A selection of T cell receptor beta chains follows, all from one sample in a study of T cells in Graves' hyperthyroidism and ophthalmopathy. Via MiXCR, TCRdb re-called the multiplex PCR reads, giving one row per CDR3 protein. The sample carries 660,000 or so distinct CDR3 sequences, over 40% recorded once. Input material: peripheral blood or thyroid tissue (not recorded which). The receptors shown here come from an adult man with Graves' disease, either hyperthyroidism or ophthalmopathy (not recorded which). Both conserved end residues are part of each CDR3. Each record gives: D gene, V gene, J gene, clone size, CDR3 DNA, CDR3 protein. A D gene is named only where the DNA matches it firmly. Size tells how often a clone was seen (once, few, many) or the class of an expanded clone, and some rows leave it out.

>.|TRBV24-1|TRBJ2-7|.
TGTGCCACCAGTGGGATTGGCTACGAGCAGTACTTC
CATSGIGYEQYF
>TRBD1|TRBV2|TRBJ2-7|.
TGTGCCAGCAGGACAGGGGGCGTCGAGCAGTACTTC
CASRTGGVEQYF
>.|TRBV19|TRBJ1-1|.
TGTGCCAGTACCGAGACAGCCGCGAACACTGAAGCTTTCTTT
CASTETAANTEAFF
>.|TRBV12-3/TRBV12-4|TRBJ1-3|many
TGTGCCAGCAGCCAGCAAGCCGACAGGTCCGGAAACACCATATATTTT
CASSQQADRSGNTIYF
>.|TRBV20-1|TRBJ1-1|.
TGCAGTGAACTCCCCCCGGGGGGCACTGAAGCTTTCTTT
CSELPPGGTEAFF
>.|TRBV20-1|TRBJ2-7|few
TGCAGTGCTAGAGACGAGACTAGTAGGTACGAGCAGTACTTC
CSARDETSRYEQYF
>TRBD1|TRBV4-2|TRBJ1-1|.
TGTGCCAGCAGCCAAGATGCCGGGACAGGTTTTGTTGCTTTCTTT
CASSQDAGTGFVAFF
>.|TRBV10-3|TRBJ1-4|.
TGTGCCATCAGGGGGAATGAAAAACTGTTTTTT
CAIRGNEKLFF
>.|TRBV20-1|TRBJ1-5|.
TGCAGTGCTAGGGACCGTGCTTATAGCAATCAGCCCCAGCATTTT
CSARDRAYSNQPQHF
>.|TRBV9|TRBJ2-5|.
TGTGCCAGCAGCGTGACCACTGGGATTGGGACCCAGTACTTC
CASSVTTGIGTQYF
>TRBD1|TRBV25-1|TRBJ1-6|.
TGTGCAACGAACAGGGGGACAACCTCAAATTCACCCCTCCACTTT
CATNRGTTSNSPLHF
>TRBD2|TRBV2|TRBJ2-7|few
TGTGCCAGCTCGGGGACTAGCGGGAGGGCCTACGAGCAGTACTTC
CASSGTSGRAYEQYF
>.|TRBV25-1|TRBJ1-2|many
TGTGCCAGCAACAAAAGGTACAGAACCTATGGCTACACCTTC
CASNKRYRTYGYTF
>.|TRBV7-4|TRBJ1-6|few
TGTGCCAGCAGCTTACCCCTCCACTTT
CASSLPLHF
>.|TRBV19|TRBJ1-5|.
TGTGCCAGTAGTCGAAATAGGGGGAGCAATCAGCCCCAGCATTTT
CASSRNRGSNQPQHF
>.|TRBV7-9|TRBJ1-3|.
TGCGCCAGCAGCCCTAACGCTCTGGCCTCTGGAAACACCATATATTTT
CASSPNALASGNTIYF
>.|TRBV7-3|TRBJ1-6|.
TGTGCCAGCAGTTTAAAGGGCCTCCGTACGCCCCTCCACTTT
CASSLKGLRTPLHF
>.|TRBV12-3/TRBV12-4|TRBJ2-5|.
TGTGCCAGCGTTTTGGACGGCTACCAAGAGACCCAGTACTTC
CASVLDGYQETQYF
>.|TRBV6-5|TRBJ1-5|few
TGTGCCAGCAGTTACGGCACACTAGATAGCAATCAGCCCCAGCATTTT
CASSYGTLDSNQPQHF
>.|TRBV5-1|TRBJ1-1|.
TGCGCCAGCAGCTTGGATTGGGTGAACACTGAAGCTTTCTTT
CASSLDWVNTEAFF
>.|TRBV9|TRBJ1-3|few
TGTGCCAGCAGCGTCACGGGCAGGAGCTCTGGAAACACCATATATTTT
CASSVTGRSSGNTIYF
>TRBD1|TRBV25-1|TRBJ1-1|many
TGTGCCAGCAGTGCCCTACGGGACAGGAACACTGAAGCTTTCTTT
CASSALRDRNTEAFF
>.|TRBV9|TRBJ2-7|few
TGTGCCAGCAGCGTAAGCTCGGAGAGGGCGGGCGAGCAGTACTTC
CASSVSSERAGEQYF
>TRBD2|TRBV6-5|TRBJ2-7|few
TGTGCCAGCCAACAGCGGGAGGGCCACGAGCAGTACTTC
CASQQREGHEQYF
>.|TRBV19|TRBJ1-5|few
TGTGCCAGCAGTTTATACCGGGAAAATCAGCCCCAGCATTTT
CASSLYRENQPQHF
>TRBD1|TRBV2|TRBJ1-6|few
TGTGCCAGCAGTCCTCACAGGGGCGACTCCTATAATTCACCCCTCCACTTT
CASSPHRGDSYNSPLHF